A selection of T cell receptor beta chains follows, all from one sample in a study of blood T cells in healthy people across ages. TCRdb processed the 5' RACE reads anew with MiXCR; each CDR3 protein has one entry. The sample lists over 1,200,000 distinct CDR3 sequences, 59% seen once, with 6.5% to 8% in the top ten. The sequencing sample was made of blood. The receptors derive from a man aged 18 to 29 in good health. Both conserved end residues are part of each CDR3. The D gene is left open where the match is weak. The listing skips clone size in some rows; elsewhere it reads once, few, many or a size class.

abundance,v_gene,j_gene,d_gene,CDR3aa,CDR3nt
-,TRBV4-1,TRBJ2-1,-,CASTRGPSSYNEQFF,TGCGCCAGCACCCGGGGGCCTAGCTCCTACAATGAGCAGTTCTTC
few,TRBV20-1,TRBJ1-4,-,CSASDLGILNEKLFF,TGCAGTGCTAGCGATCTGGGGATCCTGAATGAAAAACTGTTTTTT
-,TRBV28,TRBJ2-7,-,CASCGEQYF,TGTGCCAGCTGTGGCGAGCAGTACTTC
-,TRBV7-8,TRBJ1-6,-,CASSPTVISNSPLHF,TGTGCCAGCAGCCCGACAGTTATCTCAAATTCACCCCTCCACTTT
few,TRBV20-1,TRBJ2-7,-,CSASFGMGANYEQYF,TGCAGTGCGAGCTTTGGTATGGGGGCCAACTACGAGCAGTACTTC
-,TRBV5-1,TRBJ2-7,-,CASSSQEYYEQYF,TGCGCCAGCAGCTCCCAGGAGTACTACGAGCAGTACTTC
few,TRBV28,TRBJ1-4,-,CASSSGEEKLFF,TGTGCCAGCAGTTCAGGTGAAGAAAAACTGTTTTTT
-,TRBV10-3,TRBJ1-2,TRBD1,CAVGTEEFGYTF,TGTGCCGTCGGGACAGAAGAATTTGGCTACACCTTC
few,TRBV29-1,TRBJ2-1,-,CSVATIEQFF,TGCAGCGTTGCTACGATTGAGCAGTTCTTC
-,TRBV10-1,TRBJ2-7,-,CASSNRGLVSEQYF,TGCGCCAGCAGTAACCGGGGCCTAGTCTCCGAGCAGTACTTC
-,TRBV11-2,TRBJ1-6,-,CASSSAGATYNSPLHF,TGTGCCAGCAGTTCCGCGGGGGCTACCTATAATTCACCCCTCCACTTT
-,TRBV5-6,TRBJ1-6,-,CASSQGRPYNSPLHF,TGTGCCAGCAGCCAAGGACGTCCCTATAATTCACCCCTCCACTTT
-,TRBV19,TRBJ2-7,-,CASSIKIRDYEQYF,TGTGCCAGTAGTATAAAAATCAGGGACTACGAGCAGTACTTC
-,TRBV5-6,TRBJ2-1,-,CASSPWDTYNEQFF,TGTGCCAGCAGCCCTTGGGACACCTACAATGAGCAGTTCTTC
-,TRBV5-6,TRBJ2-5,-,CASSLIDVRSLKETQYF,TGTGCCAGCAGCTTGATCGACGTCAGGAGCCTAAAAGAGACCCAGTACTTC
-,TRBV12-3/TRBV12-4,TRBJ2-3,-,CASTPGQLTDTQYF,TGTGCCAGCACCCCCGGACAGCTCACAGATACGCAGTATTTT
-,TRBV20-1,TRBJ1-1,TRBD1,CSARQTGELNTEAFF,TGCAGTGCTAGGCAAACAGGGGAGTTGAACACTGAAGCTTTCTTT
-,TRBV11-2,TRBJ1-2,-,CASSLDRWDGDYGYTF,TGTGCCAGCAGCTTAGATCGGTGGGACGGGGACTATGGCTACACCTTC
-,TRBV15,TRBJ2-5,-,CATSREISGLQETQYF,TGTGCCACCAGCAGAGAGATTTCGGGACTGCAAGAGACCCAGTACTTC
-,TRBV12-3/TRBV12-4,TRBJ2-6,-,CASSSPGWGAGANVLTF,TGTGCCAGCAGTTCCCCCGGTTGGGGGGCTGGGGCCAACGTCCTGACTTTC
-,TRBV5-1,TRBJ2-3,TRBD2,CASSWASGWEDTQYF,TGCGCCAGCAGCTGGGCTAGCGGGTGGGAAGATACGCAGTATTTT
-,TRBV20-1,TRBJ2-1,-,CSARDLEHYNEQFF,TGCAGTGCTAGAGATCTTGAGCACTACAATGAGCAGTTCTTC
-,TRBV5-1,TRBJ1-5,-,CASSPLGGKGQPQHF,TGCGCCAGCAGCCCCCTCGGGGGGAAGGGGCAGCCCCAGCATTTT
-,TRBV6-2/TRBV6-3,TRBJ1-4,TRBD1,CASSGRGRGYEKLFF,TGTGCCAGCAGTGGCAGGGGGCGCGGATATGAAAAACTGTTTTTT
-,TRBV7-9,TRBJ2-3,TRBD2,CASSLLGLGSTDTQYF,TGTGCCAGCAGCTTGCTCGGACTAGGTAGTACAGATACGCAGTATTTT
-,TRBV5-1,TRBJ1-1,-,CASSRERRVDTEAFF,TGCGCCAGCAGCCGCGAGCGGAGGGTTGACACTGAAGCTTTCTTT
-,TRBV7-8,TRBJ2-3,-,CASSLTRSDAQYF,TGTGCCAGCAGCTTAACACGGTCAGATGCGCAGTATTTT
few,TRBV6-6,TRBJ2-3,-,CASRRRDSVSSGETQYF,TGTGCCAGCAGACGCAGGGACAGCGTTTCTTCGGGGGAAACGCAGTATTTT
once,TRBV4-2,TRBJ2-6,-,CASSQEAGLLVTGANVLTF,TGTGCCAGCAGCCAAGAGGCGGGACTCCTCGTGACCGGGGCCAACGTCCTGACTTTC
-,TRBV3-1,TRBJ2-5,-,CASSQELRGSEYQETQYF,TGTGCCAGCAGCCAAGAACTTAGGGGGTCGGAGTACCAAGAGACCCAGTACTTC
-,TRBV20-1,TRBJ2-1,-,CSARDVGALFYNEQFF,TGCAGTGCTAGAGACGTTGGAGCCCTTTTTTACAATGAGCAGTTCTTC